The 6 T cell receptor beta chains listed next were all sequenced from one sample in a study of shared clonotypes between healthy human individuals. TCRdb keeps only in-frame clones here, not all; method: immunoSEQ multiplex PCR. Of roughly 2.6 million clones in the sample, around 90% were seen once. Material: naive CD4+ T cells sorted from blood. The subset here: CD45RA+ positively selected. Receptor source: a man younger than 35 in good health.

The rearrangement joins TRBV6-5 to TRBJ1-5; 7 bases fit TRBD1. The CDR3 extends over 14 amino acids. V shed 4 bases and J 2 bases; nucleotides not matched to a gene: 2. The germline V gene has CDR1 MNHEY and CDR2 SVGAGI. The CDR3 DNA is TGTGCCAGCAGTTCGGGACAGCGCAATCAGCCCCAGCATTTT. Amino acids: CASSSGQRNQPQHF.

V gene TRBV5-1 combines with J gene TRBJ2-1; 9 bases are a match to TRBD2. Germline CDR1 SGHRS, CDR2 YFSETQ. The J segment lost 6 bases and the V segment lost 4 bases, leaving 11 bases of the junction unmatched. The CDR3 is 16 residues long. This CDR3 is CASSPQVAGAGNEQFF. CDR3 DNA: TGCGCCAGCAGCCCGCAAGTAGCGGGGGCCGGCAATGAGCAGTTCTTC. The complete variable domain, with remaining parts taken from reference TRBV5-1 and TRBJ2-1, reads KAGVTQTPRYLIKTRGQQVTLSCSPISGHRSVSWYQQTPGQGLQFLFEYFSETQRNKGNFPGRFSGRQFSNSRSEMNVSTLELGDSALYLCASSPQVAGAGNEQFFGPGTRLTVL.

This chain connects TRBV30 to TRBJ2-3, with TRBD2 matching over 7 bases. V lost 1 base to trimming and J lost 5 bases; unmatched junction nucleotides: 12. The CDR3 covers 16 residues. The V gene's germline CDR1 is GTSNPN and CDR2 SVGIG (reference sequence). CDR3 residues: CAWSGLSAGVQDTQYF. The CDR3 DNA reads TGTGCCTGGAGTGGGCTTTCGGCGGGGGTGCAAGATACGCAGTATTTT.

The chain couples TRBV13 to TRBJ2-3, with 13 bases fitting TRBD2. The CDR3 spans 16 residues. Trimming removed 5 bases from V and 4 bases from J; junction bases left unmatched: 6. The V gene's germline CDR1 is PRHDT and CDR2 FYEKMQ (reference sequence). Written as DNA, the CDR3 is TGTGCCAGCAGCCAGGGGACTAGCGGGGCGGCAGATACGCAGTATTTT. This codes for CASSQGTSGAADTQYF.

The chain has TRBV5-4 and TRBJ2-5; 10 nucleotides line up with TRBD2. CDR1 is SGHNT and CDR2 is YYREEE in the germline V gene (reference sequence). V was pared by 0 bases and J by 5 bases, with 4 bases of the junction left unmatched. The length of the CDR3 is 15 residues. The CDR3, as DNA: TGTGCCAGCAGCTTGGGAACTAGCGGGGAGGAGACCCAGTACTTC. Amino acids: CASSLGTSGEETQYF.

The rearrangement joins TRBV15 to TRBJ2-5, with unresolved D. Trimming stripped 5 bases from V and 4 bases from J, with 11 bases between. CDR3 size: 13 residues. Germline CDR1 reads LNHNV; CDR2 reads YYDKDF (reference sequence). The CDR3 DNA follows: TGTGCCACCAGCCCTCCGACGGGAGAGACCCAGTACTTC. As protein: CATSPPTGETQYF.